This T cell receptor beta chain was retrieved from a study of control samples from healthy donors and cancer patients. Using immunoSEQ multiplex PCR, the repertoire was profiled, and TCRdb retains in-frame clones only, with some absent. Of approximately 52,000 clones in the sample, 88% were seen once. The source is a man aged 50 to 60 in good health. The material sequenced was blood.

The CDR3 reads CATRGIEDTQYF. The CDR3 bases are TGTGCCACCAGGGGGATTGAGGATACGCAGTATTTT. V usage is TRBV6-5 and J usage is TRBJ2-3; 7 nucleotides match TRBD1. The CDR3 length is 12 residues. The trim removed 10 bases at V and 6 bases at J, leaving 7 bases unmatched. Germline values: CDR1 MNHEY, CDR2 SVGAGI.